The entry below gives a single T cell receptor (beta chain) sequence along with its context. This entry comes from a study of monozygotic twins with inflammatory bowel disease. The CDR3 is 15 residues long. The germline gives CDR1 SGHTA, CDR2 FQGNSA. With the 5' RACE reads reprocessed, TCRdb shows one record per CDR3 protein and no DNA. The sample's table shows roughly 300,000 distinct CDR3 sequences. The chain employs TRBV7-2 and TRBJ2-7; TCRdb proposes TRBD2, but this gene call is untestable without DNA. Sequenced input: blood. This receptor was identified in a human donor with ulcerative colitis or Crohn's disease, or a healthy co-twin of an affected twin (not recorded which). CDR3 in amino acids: CASSPRRTSGHEQYF.